Each of the 23 T cell receptor beta chains below was sequenced from the same sample in a study of identical twins. From the 5' RACE reads, TCRdb called clonotypes with MiXCR, one entry per CDR3 protein. In the table there are about 480,000 distinct CDR3 sequences, 14% of which are singletons. These data were likewise used in another study, on yellow fever vaccine responses in identical twins.

Material for sequencing was CD4+ T cells sorted from blood. The receptors derive from a young woman in good health.

CDR3 nucleotides: TGTGCCAGGGACGGAGCAGTCGCCTACGAGCAGTACTTC. Amino acid sequence: CARDGAVAYEQYF. The chain employs TRBV14 and TRBJ2-7, with D hard to call. Trimming removed 9 bases from V and 2 bases from J, with 14 bases in between. The CDR3 totals 13 residues. CDR1 SGHDN and CDR2 FVKESK come from the germline V gene.

In its sample, this clonotype was seen a few times. The conserved phenylalanine or tryptophan normally closing the CDR3 is absent here, so this likely arose from a read error. The DNA is left out, because the CDR3 cannot be placed on it with certainty; the CDR3 is given as TCRdb lists it. This chain uses TRBV15 with TRBJ2-1; the table names TRBD2, a call not compared with the DNA. CDR1 and CDR2 (germline): LNHNV, YYDKDF (reference sequence). The CDR3 spans 10 residues, counting both ends. This chain's CDR3 is CATSWRLPLR.

This clonotype has just a few counts. DNA for the CDR3: TGTGCCAGCAGCTCCGGGACTAGCGGGAGGTACGAGCAGTACTTC. It codes for CASSSGTSGRYEQYF. The chain is built from TRBV7-9 and TRBJ2-7, with 15 bases aligning to TRBD2. CDR1 is SEHNR and CDR2 is FQNEAQ in the germline V gene (reference sequence). This CDR3 has 15 residues. V trimming: 4 bases; J trimming: 4 bases; junction bases outside the gene matches: 2.

The V call is TRBV2, the J call TRBJ1-5; tentative D call: TRBD1 (6 bases). Trimming shortened V by 4 bases and J by 1 base, and 8 bases separated the two germline ends. This CDR3 has 14 residues. CDR1 and CDR2 (germline): SNHLY, FYNNEI. CDR3 loop: CASSGGQSNQPQHF. The CDR3 DNA reads as TGTGCCAGCAGTGGAGGACAGAGCAATCAGCCCCAGCATTTT.

In this sample, this clonotype turned up a few times. The chain joins TRBV28 to TRBJ2-5, with TRBD2 matching 7 bases. The CDR3 totals 13 residues. Germline V CDR1 and CDR2: MDHEN, SYDVKM. The J segment lost 5 bases and the V segment lost 6 bases, leaving 6 bases of the junction unmatched. CDR3 DNA sequence: TGTGCCAGCAGCCCGGGGGGACGTGAGACCCAGTACTTC. Translating it yields CASSPGGRETQYF.

The sample holds a few counts of this clonotype. The V and J genes are TRBV30 and TRBJ2-7; TRBD2 agrees at 8 bases. With 8 bases clipped from V and 9 bases from J, the junction kept 18 bases outside the gene matches. CDR1 is GTSNPN, CDR2 SVGIG, per germline (reference sequence). The CDR3 covers 14 residues. CDR3 in amino acids: CAVARTSSHVGQYF. The DNA of the CDR3 is TGTGCCGTGGCTCGGACTAGCAGTCATGTAGGGCAGTACTTC. The full variable domain, in which reference TRBV30 and TRBJ2-7 provide the parts outside the CDR3, is SQTIHQWPATLVQPVGSPLSLECTVEGTSNPNLYWYRQAAGRGLQLLFYSVGIGQISSEVPQNLSASRPQDRQFILSSKKLLLSDSGFYLCAVARTSSHVGQYFGPGTRLTVT.

This clonotype has only a few counts. CDR3: CASSLDSGTGANVLTF. CDR3 in DNA: TGTGCCAGCAGCTTAGATTCCGGGACCGGGGCCAACGTCCTGACTTTC. This chain joins TRBV7-2 and TRBJ2-6; perhaps D is TRBD1 or TRBD2 (5 bases each). Germline V gene lookup returns CDR1 SGHTA and CDR2 FQGNSA. Trimming cost V 1 base and J 4 bases, with 11 bases left between them. CDR3 length: 16 residues.

Of note for this clonotype: A junction end diverges from the germline sequence, so it may reflect a read error. V usage is TRBV6-1 and J usage is TRBJ2-1, with 7 bases matching TRBD2. This CDR3 has 14 amino acids. From germline, CDR1 is MNHNS and CDR2 SASEGT. CDR3 amino acids: CASREAGSHNEQFF. Written as DNA, the CDR3 is TGTGCCAGCAGGGAAGCGGGAAGCCACAATGAGCAGTTCTTC.

V usage is TRBV6-5 and J usage is TRBJ2-3, with 12 bases that match TRBD2. Germline CDR1 reads MNHEY; CDR2 reads SVGAGI. The CDR3 length is 18 residues. Trimming at V came to 2 bases and at J to 6 bases, leaving 12 bases not matched to a gene. The CDR3 region is CASSYGVLAGGPKDTQYF. The CDR3 nucleotides are TGTGCCAGCAGTTACGGAGTTCTAGCGGGGGGGCCTAAGGATACGCAGTATTTT.

The J gene is TRBJ1-5, the V gene TRBV5-1; TRBD1 aligns across 9 bases. V was pared by 3 bases and J by 7 bases, with 5 bases of the junction left unmatched. Germline V gives CDR1 SGHRS, CDR2 YFSETQ. CDR3 length: 14 residues. CDR3 loop: CASSSTGGGQPQHF. The CDR3 nucleotides read TGCGCCAGCAGCTCCACAGGGGGCGGGCAGCCCCAGCATTTT.

This clonotype was seen only a few times. This sequence joins TRBV7-6 and TRBJ2-5; D remains ambiguous. There are 14 residues in the CDR3. Germline CDR1 is SGHVS and CDR2 is FNYEAQ. Trimming took off 5 bases at V and 0 bases at J, with 10 bases between the two ends. Here the CDR3 DNA reads TGTGCCAGCAGCCCAATGGCTCACCAAGAGACCCAGTACTTC. Translated, it gives CASSPMAHQETQYF.

This clonotype was seen once. The genes are TRBV5-1 and TRBJ2-5; TRBD2 is a possible D gene (5 bases). V dropped 4 bases and J dropped 5 bases, with 12 bases sitting between them. CDR3 length: 13 residues. From germline, CDR1 is SGHRS and CDR2 YFSETQ. In DNA form, the CDR3 reads TGCGCCAGCAGCCCCCGCAGGAGGGAGACCCAGTACTTC. As protein: CASSPRRRETQYF.

In its sample, this clonotype was seen a few times. This chain joins TRBV7-9 and TRBJ2-7, with D perhaps matching TRBD2 (6 bases). The V end lost 3 bases, the J end lost 0 bases, and 9 bases lay between the germline ends. The CDR3 extends over 14 amino acids. From germline, CDR1 is SEHNR and CDR2 FQNEAQ (reference sequence). CDR3 in DNA: TGTGCCAGCAGCTTCGGCGGGATCTCCTACGAGCAGTACTTC. It translates to CASSFGGISYEQYF.

This clonotype was seen a handful of times. The V gene is TRBV27, the J gene TRBJ2-7; D is ambiguous. Germline lookup yields CDR1 MNHEY and CDR2 SMNVEV (reference sequence). This CDR3 contains 14 residues. The ends were cut back, 2 bases at V and 4 bases at J, with 12 bases in the middle. Here the CDR3 reads CASSLPQSPYEQYF. Written as DNA, the CDR3 is TGTGCCAGCAGTTTACCACAGTCCCCGTACGAGCAGTACTTC.

This clonotype came up a few times. The J gene is TRBJ2-5, the V gene TRBV5-1, with D unclear. The CDR3 is made up of 14 amino acids. Trimming took 4 bases from V and 4 from J, leaving 14 bases between them. Looked up from germline, CDR1 is SGHRS and CDR2 is YFSETQ. The CDR3 is CASSSPWGTETQYF. The CDR3 DNA is TGCGCCAGCAGCAGCCCTTGGGGTACAGAGACCCAGTACTTC. Supplemented by reference TRBV5-1 and TRBJ2-5, the full variable domain reads KAGVTQTPRYLIKTRGQQVTLSCSPISGHRSVSWYQQTPGQGLQFLFEYFSETQRNKGNFPGRFSGRQFSNSRSEMNVSTLELGDSALYLCASSSPWGTETQYFGPGTRLLVL.

This clonotype was observed many times. This chain connects TRBV6-1 to TRBJ2-3; D is unclear. The CDR3 length is 12 residues. The germline V gene has CDR1 MNHNS and CDR2 SASEGT. The V gene lost 6 bases and the J gene lost 4 bases, with 8 bases spanning the gap. The CDR3 protein is CASSISADTQYF. The CDR3 bases are TGTGCCAGCAGCATATCGGCAGATACGCAGTATTTT.

The genes are TRBV12-3 or TRBV12-4 and TRBJ1-2; tentative D call: TRBD1 (6 bases). The V end was cut by 6 bases, the J end by 4 bases, with 24 bases between. The CDR3 runs to 17 residues. The CDR3 here is CASRPWAGASWGYGYTF. As DNA, the CDR3 is TGTGCCAGCAGACCCTGGGCAGGGGCGTCTTGGGGCTATGGCTACACCTTC.

V usage is TRBV6-1 and J usage is TRBJ2-2, with a possible D match to TRBD2 (6 bases). The length of the CDR3 is 14 residues. Trimming took 6 bases from V and 6 from J, leaving 14 bases between them. The germline V gene has CDR1 MNHNS and CDR2 SASEGT. The DNA of the CDR3 is TGTGCCAGCAGGATGACTAGTGGCGCCGGGGAGCTGTTTTTT. This sequence encodes CASRMTSGAGELFF.

The sample holds many counts of this clonotype. The J gene is TRBJ2-3, the V gene TRBV5-1; 7 positions match TRBD1. The CDR3 runs 13 residues. Germline V gene data show CDR1 as SGHRS and CDR2 as YFSETQ. Losses at the gene ends were 7 bases for V and 5 bases for J; bases not matched to a gene: 7. CDR3 bases: TGCGCCAGCCGACAGGGCCGCGGAGATACGCAGTATTTT. Protein: CASRQGRGDTQYF.

The V gene is TRBV6-2 or TRBV6-3, the J gene TRBJ2-7; D might be TRBD1 (6 bases). This CDR3 region has 14 residues. Between the trimmed V and J ends, which lost 2 bases and 5 bases, there was a span of 13 bases. The germline V gene has CDR1 MNHEY and CDR2 SVGEGT. CDR3 in amino acids: CASSYDVRGHEQYF. The CDR3 DNA is TGTGCCAGCAGTTACGATGTCAGGGGCCACGAGCAGTACTTC.

The sample holds a few counts of this clonotype. The J gene is TRBJ2-7, the V gene TRBV7-8; D call uncertain. This CDR3 is built from 13 residues. Trimming left V 1 base short and J 2 bases short, with 6 bases between. The germline V gene has CDR1 SGHVS and CDR2 FQNEAQ. In DNA, the CDR3 is TGTGCCAGCAGCTTAGGGGTAGCCTACGAGCAGTACTTC. Its protein product is CASSLGVAYEQYF.

This clonotype was counted between two and nine times. V gene TRBV9 combines with J gene TRBJ2-3; D remains ambiguous. Per the germline V gene, CDR1 is SGDLS and CDR2 is YYNGEE. The V gene lost 0 bases and the J gene lost 2 bases, with 7 bases spanning the gap. The CDR3 has 14 amino acids. In DNA form, the CDR3 reads TGTGCCAGCAGCGTAGTTGGCGCCACAGATACGCAGTATTTT. Protein sequence: CASSVVGATDTQYF.

The V and J genes are TRBV11-2 and TRBJ2-2; D possibly corresponds to TRBD1 (5 bases). V lost 10 bases to trimming and J lost 0 bases, with 6 bases between them. CDR3 length: 12 residues. Per the germline V gene, CDR1 is SGHAT and CDR2 is FQNNGV. CDR3 in amino acids: CATGSNTGELFF. As DNA, the CDR3 is TGTGCCACAGGGTCGAACACCGGGGAGCTGTTTTTT. Using reference TRBV11-2 and TRBJ2-2 for the parts outside the CDR3, the full variable domain is EAGVAQSPRYKIIEKRQSVAFWCNPISGHATLYWYQQILGQGPKLLIQFQNNGVVDDSQLPKDRFSAERLKGVDSTLKIQPAKLEDSAVYLCATGSNTGELFFGEGSRLTVL.